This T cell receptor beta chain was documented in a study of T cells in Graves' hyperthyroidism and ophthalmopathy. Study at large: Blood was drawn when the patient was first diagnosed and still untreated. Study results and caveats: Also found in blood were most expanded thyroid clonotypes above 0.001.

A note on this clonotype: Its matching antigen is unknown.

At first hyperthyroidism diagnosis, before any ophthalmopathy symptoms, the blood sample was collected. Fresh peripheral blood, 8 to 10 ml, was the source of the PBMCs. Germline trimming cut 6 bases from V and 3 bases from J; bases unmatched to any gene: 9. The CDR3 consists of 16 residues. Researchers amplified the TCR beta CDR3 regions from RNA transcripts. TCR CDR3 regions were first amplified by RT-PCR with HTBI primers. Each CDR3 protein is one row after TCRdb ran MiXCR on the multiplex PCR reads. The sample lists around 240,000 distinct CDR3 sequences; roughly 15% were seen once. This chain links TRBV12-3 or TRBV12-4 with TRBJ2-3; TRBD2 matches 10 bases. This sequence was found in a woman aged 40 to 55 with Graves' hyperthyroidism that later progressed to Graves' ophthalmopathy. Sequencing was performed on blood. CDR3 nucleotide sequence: TGTGCCAGCAGAAAGCCTCTAGCGGGAGCAACAGATACGCAGTATTTT. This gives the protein CASRKPLAGATDTQYF.